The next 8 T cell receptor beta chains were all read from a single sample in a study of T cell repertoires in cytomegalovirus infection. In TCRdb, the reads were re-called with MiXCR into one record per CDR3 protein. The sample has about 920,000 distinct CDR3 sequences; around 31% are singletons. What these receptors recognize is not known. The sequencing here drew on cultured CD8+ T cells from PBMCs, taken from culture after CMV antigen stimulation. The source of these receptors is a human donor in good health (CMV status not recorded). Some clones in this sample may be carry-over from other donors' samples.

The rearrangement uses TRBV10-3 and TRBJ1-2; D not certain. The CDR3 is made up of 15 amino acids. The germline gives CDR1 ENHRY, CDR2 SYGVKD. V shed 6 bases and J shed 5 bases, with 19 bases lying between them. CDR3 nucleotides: TGTGCCATCAGGACCGCTGACAACGGACGGTATGGCTACACCTTC. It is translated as CAIRTADNGRYGYTF.

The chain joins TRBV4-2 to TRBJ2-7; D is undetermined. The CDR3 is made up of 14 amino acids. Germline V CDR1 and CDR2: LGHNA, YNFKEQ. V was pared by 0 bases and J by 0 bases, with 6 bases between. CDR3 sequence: CASSQDQYSYEQYF. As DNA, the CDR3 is TGTGCCAGCAGCCAAGATCAGTACTCCTACGAGCAGTACTTC.

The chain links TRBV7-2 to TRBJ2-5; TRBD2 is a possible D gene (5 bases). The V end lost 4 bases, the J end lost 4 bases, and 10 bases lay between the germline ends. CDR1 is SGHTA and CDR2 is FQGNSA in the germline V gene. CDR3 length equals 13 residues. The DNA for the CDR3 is TGTGCCAGCAGCTGGACTCACCTAGAGACCCAGTACTTC. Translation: CASSWTHLETQYF.

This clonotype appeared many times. CDR3 sequence (DNA): TGTGCCAGCAGCTACCGGACGGGTAACACCGGGGAGCTGTTTTTT. As protein: CASSYRTGNTGELFF. The chain couples TRBV7-6 to TRBJ2-2; D not resolved. The CDR3 has 15 amino acids. Between the trimmed V and J ends, which lost 4 bases and 2 bases, there was a span of 11 bases. The germline gives CDR1 SGHVS, CDR2 FNYEAQ.

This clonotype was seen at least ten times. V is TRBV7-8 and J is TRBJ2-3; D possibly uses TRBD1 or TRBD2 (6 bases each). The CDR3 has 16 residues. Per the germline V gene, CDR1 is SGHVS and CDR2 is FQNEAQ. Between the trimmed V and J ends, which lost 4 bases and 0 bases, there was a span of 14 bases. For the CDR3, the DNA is TGTGCCAGCAGCTCCCGTCGGGGGCCCAGCACAGATACGCAGTATTTT. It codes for CASSSRRGPSTDTQYF.

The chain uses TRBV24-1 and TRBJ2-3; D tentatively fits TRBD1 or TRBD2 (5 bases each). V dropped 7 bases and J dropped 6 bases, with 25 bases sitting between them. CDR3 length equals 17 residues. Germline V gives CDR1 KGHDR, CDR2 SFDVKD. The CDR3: CATSPRAGRKAGDTQYF. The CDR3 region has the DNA TGTGCCACCAGCCCCCGGGCAGGGAGAAAGGCTGGGGATACGCAGTATTTT.

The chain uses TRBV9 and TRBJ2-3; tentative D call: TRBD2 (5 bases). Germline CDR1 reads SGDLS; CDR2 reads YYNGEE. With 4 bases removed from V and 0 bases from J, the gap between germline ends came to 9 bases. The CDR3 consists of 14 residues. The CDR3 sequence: CASSRRGSTDTQYF. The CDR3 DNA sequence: TGTGCCAGCAGCCGCCGGGGAAGCACAGATACGCAGTATTTT.

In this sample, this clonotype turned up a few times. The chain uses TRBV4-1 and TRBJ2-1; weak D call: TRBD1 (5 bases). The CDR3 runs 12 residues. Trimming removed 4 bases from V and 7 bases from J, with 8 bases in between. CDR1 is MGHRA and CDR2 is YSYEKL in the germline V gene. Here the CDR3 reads CASSRTQNEQFF. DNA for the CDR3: TGCGCCAGCAGCCGGACACAGAATGAGCAGTTCTTC.